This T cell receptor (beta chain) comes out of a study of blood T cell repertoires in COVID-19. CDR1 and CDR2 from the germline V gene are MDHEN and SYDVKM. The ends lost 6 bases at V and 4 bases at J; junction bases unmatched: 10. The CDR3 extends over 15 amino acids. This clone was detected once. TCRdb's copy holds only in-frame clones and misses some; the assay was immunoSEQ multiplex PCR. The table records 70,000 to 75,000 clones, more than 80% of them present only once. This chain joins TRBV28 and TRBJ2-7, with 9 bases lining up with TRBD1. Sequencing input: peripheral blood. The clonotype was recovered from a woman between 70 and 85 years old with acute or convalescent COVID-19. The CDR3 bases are TGTGCCAGCAGCCTCTCCGGGACAGGGAGGTACGAGCAGTACTTC. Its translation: CASSLSGTGRYEQYF.